This T cell receptor (beta chain) comes out of a study of early T cells in non-severe SARS-CoV-2 infection. Study in general: Sequenced bulk RNA came from whole blood that was unsorted, and chains were unpaired.

Each CDR3 protein is one row after TCRdb ran MiXCR on the 5' RACE reads. The data contain tens of thousands of distinct CDR3 sequences, 5.7% of them singletons. Trimming at V came to 8 bases and at J to 9 bases, leaving 12 bases not matched to a gene. This CDR3 is built from 13 residues. Germline lookup yields CDR1 KGHSH and CDR2 LQKENI. This clonotype was picked up many times. V is TRBV18 and J is TRBJ1-2, with 7 bases lining up with TRBD1. The clonotype originates from an adult who was a healthcare worker with PCR-confirmed SARS-CoV-2 infection or an uninfected control (not recorded which). The source material was whole blood. The CDR3 sequence is CASAGTELRSYTF. The CDR3 bases are TGTGCCAGCGCTGGGACAGAATTGAGGAGCTACACCTTC. The entire variable domain, with the rest obtained from reference TRBV18 and TRBJ1-2, is as follows: NAGVMQNPRHLVRRRGQEARLRCSPMKGHSHVYWYRQLPEEGLKFMVYLQKENIIDESGMPKERFSAEFPKEGPSILRIQQVVRGDSAAYFCASAGTELRSYTFGSGTRLTVV.